This T cell receptor (beta chain) stems from a study of T cells in women clearing cervical HPV infection. Study details: With HLA typing for only a few women, HLA confounding remains possible.

Sequencing was performed with immunoSEQ multiplex PCR; in TCRdb, only in-frame clones are kept and a portion is missing. This sample's table has about 27,000 clones. With regard to this clone: This CDR3 is also generated by other DNA sequences in the sample.

Sequencing used blood buffy coat. This clonotype originated in a woman aged 18 to 75 with a cervical HPV16 infection that either progressed to CIN3+ or cleared (not recorded which).

The covered CDR3 bases are TGCGCCAGCAGTCAATTCTTCACGGGGGGGCCTGGAAACACC. It encodes CASSQFFTGGPGNT. The entire CDR3 sequence reads CASSQFFTGGPGNTIYF. The rearrangement uses TRBV23-1 and TRBJ1-3; tentatively, D is TRBD1 (6 bases). The read ends 3 residues before the CDR3 terminus; that terminus is restored from the germline J gene. TRBV23-1 counts as an open reading frame of uncertain function. The CDR3 length is 17 residues. Trimming shortened V by 1 base and J by 2 bases, and 15 bases separated the two germline ends.